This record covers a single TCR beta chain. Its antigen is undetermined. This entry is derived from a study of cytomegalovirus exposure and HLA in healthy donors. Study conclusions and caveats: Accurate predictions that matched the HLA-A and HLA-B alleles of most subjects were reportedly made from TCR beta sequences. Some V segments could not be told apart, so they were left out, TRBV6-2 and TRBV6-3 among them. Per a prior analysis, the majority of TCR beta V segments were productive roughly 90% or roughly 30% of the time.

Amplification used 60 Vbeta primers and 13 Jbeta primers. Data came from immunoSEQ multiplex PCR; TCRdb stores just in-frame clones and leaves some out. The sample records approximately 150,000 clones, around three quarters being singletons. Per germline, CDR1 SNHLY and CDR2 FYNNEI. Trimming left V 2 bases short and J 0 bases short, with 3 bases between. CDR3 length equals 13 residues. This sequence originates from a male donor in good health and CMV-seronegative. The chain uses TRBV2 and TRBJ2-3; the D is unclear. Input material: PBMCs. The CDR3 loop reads CASSELSTDTQYF. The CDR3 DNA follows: TGTGCCAGCAGTGAACTTAGCACAGATACGCAGTATTTT.